These 11 T cell receptor beta chains came from one sample sequenced in a study of cytomegalovirus exposure and HLA in healthy donors (TCRdb year 2017). Library creation used the immunoSEQ multiplex PCR assay. The multiplex PCR relied on a mix of 60 forward primers for TCR Vbeta segments and 13 reverse primers for TCR Jbeta segments. The clones in this table, taken by TCRdb from immuneACCESS, are in-frame only. Not every clone is retained; where verified, under half of the shortfall comes from an unresolved V gene, and the cause of the rest is unknown. This sample gives roughly 97,000 clones in total; 10% of them show up just once. Jointly, the top ten make up under 6% of the sample. The sequencing input was PBMCs. The receptor set was obtained from a man aged 40-49 years in good health and CMV-seropositive.

This clone has a handful of counts. The chain employs TRBV9 and TRBJ1-2, with 7 bases identical to TRBD1. V shed 0 bases, J shed 3 bases, and the junction held 2 bases outside the gene matches. The germline gives CDR1 SGDLS, CDR2 YYNGEE. This CDR3 is 14 amino acids long. Written as DNA, the CDR3 is TGTGCCAGCAGCGTAGAAGGGACAGACTATGGCTACACCTTC. Residues: CASSVEGTDYGYTF.

This clone was recorded a few times. J is TRBJ2-2 and V is TRBV5-6, with TRBD2 matching 7 bases. CDR1 and CDR2 from the germline V gene are SGHDT and YYEEEE. Trimming cost V 3 bases and J 8 bases; bases outside gene matches: 10. The CDR3 totals 15 residues. DNA for the CDR3: TGTGCCAGCAGCTCGAGGGGAGGGCCTCGAGGGGAGCTGTTTTTT. It yields the protein CASSSRGGPRGELFF.

This clone was seen a few times. The chain recombines TRBV29-1 with TRBJ1-1; 9 nucleotides align to TRBD1. This CDR3 has 12 residues. The V gene's germline CDR1 is SQVTM and CDR2 ANQGSEA. The V gene end was trimmed by 7 bases and the J gene end by 3 bases; junction bases not matched to a gene: 3. The CDR3 sequence: CSAGQGDTEAFF. As DNA, the CDR3 is TGCAGCGCGGGACAGGGTGACACTGAAGCTTTCTTT.

V usage is TRBV5-5 and J usage is TRBJ1-1; D perhaps matches TRBD1 (6 bases). Germline assignment: CDR1 SGHKS and CDR2 YYEKEE (reference sequence). The CDR3 has 13 residues. The V and J ends lost 4 bases and 5 bases respectively, with 12 bases between them. In DNA form, the CDR3 reads TGTGCCAGCAGCATACAGGGTGTAACTGAAGCTTTCTTT. Translated, it gives CASSIQGVTEAFF.

This chain joins TRBV15 and TRBJ2-7, with 9 bases that match TRBD1. Losses at the gene ends were 3 bases for V and 6 bases for J; bases not matched to a gene: 0. CDR3 length: 12 residues. Germline lookup yields CDR1 LNHNV and CDR2 YYDKDF (reference sequence). As DNA, the CDR3 is TGTGCCACCAGCAGGACAGGGGGCGAGCAGTACTTC. Its protein is CATSRTGGEQYF.

The gene calls are TRBV2 and TRBJ1-1; TRBD1 is a possible D gene (5 bases). Germline CDR1 and CDR2: SNHLY and FYNNEI. This CDR3 has 15 amino acids. Between the trimmed V and J ends, which lost 4 bases and 1 base, there was a span of 13 bases. This CDR3 reads CASSAVWTTNTEAFF. CDR3 in DNA: TGTGCCAGCAGTGCTGTCTGGACAACGAACACTGAAGCTTTCTTT. Variable domain in full (rest from reference TRBV2 and TRBJ1-1): EPEVTQTPSHQVTQMGQEVILRCVPISNHLYFYWYRQILGQKVEFLVSFYNNEISEKSEIFDDQFSVERPDGSNFTLKIRSTKLEDSAMYFCASSAVWTTNTEAFFGQGTRLTVV.

This clone was counted a few times. This chain uses TRBV19 with TRBJ1-5; 7 bases match TRBD1. With 10 bases clipped from V and 7 bases from J, the junction kept 10 bases outside the gene matches. Germline V CDR1 and CDR2: LNHDA, SQIVND (reference sequence). This CDR3 is built from 13 residues. CDR3 residues: CAIGGGPQQPQHF. DNA of the CDR3: TGTGCCATCGGAGGGGGCCCCCAACAGCCCCAGCATTTT.

A few counts support this clone. The rearrangement links TRBV5-1 to TRBJ1-2; D possibly corresponds to TRBD1 (6 bases). The germline V gene has CDR1 SGHRS and CDR2 YFSETQ. With 7 bases removed from V and 4 bases from J, the gap between germline ends came to 17 bases. The CDR3 contains 14 residues. Here the CDR3 DNA reads TGCGCCAGCCGTGGCCTGGGGGCTGGCTATGGCTACACCTTC. Translated: CASRGLGAGYGYTF.

This chain links TRBV6-1 with TRBJ1-5, with a possible D match to TRBD1 (5 bases). This CDR3 comprises 15 residues. V lost 0 bases and J 0 bases, leaving 6 bases between the germline ends. Germline assignment: CDR1 MNHNS and CDR2 SASEGT. Here the CDR3 DNA reads TGTGCCAGCAGTGAAGCGACAGTTAGCAATCAGCCCCAGCATTTT. It yields the protein CASSEATVSNQPQHF.

This clone has just a few counts. This chain links TRBV13 with TRBJ2-3, with 9 bases that match TRBD2. The CDR3 has 14 amino acids. Germline values: CDR1 PRHDT, CDR2 FYEKMQ (reference sequence). Unmatched junction bases numbered 3, after V lost 2 bases and J lost 6 bases. The chain's CDR3 is CASSLLAGVDTQYF. For the CDR3, the DNA is TGTGCCAGCAGCTTATTAGCGGGAGTCGATACGCAGTATTTT. Together with reference TRBV13 and TRBJ2-3, the CDR3 gives the full variable domain: AAGVIQSPRHLIKEKRETATLKCYPIPRHDTVYWYQQGPGQDPQFLISFYEKMQSDKGSIPDRFSAQQFSDYHSELNMSSLELGDSALYFCASSLLAGVDTQYFGPGTRLTVL.

The J gene is TRBJ1-2, the V gene TRBV14; D unclear. CDR1 and CDR2 from the germline V gene are SGHDN and FVKESK. The CDR3 is 14 amino acids. V was trimmed by 2 bases and J by 5 bases, leaving 12 bases between them. This CDR3 reads CASSQSARGYGYTF. The CDR3 region has the DNA TGTGCCAGCAGCCAATCCGCACGGGGTTATGGCTACACCTTC.